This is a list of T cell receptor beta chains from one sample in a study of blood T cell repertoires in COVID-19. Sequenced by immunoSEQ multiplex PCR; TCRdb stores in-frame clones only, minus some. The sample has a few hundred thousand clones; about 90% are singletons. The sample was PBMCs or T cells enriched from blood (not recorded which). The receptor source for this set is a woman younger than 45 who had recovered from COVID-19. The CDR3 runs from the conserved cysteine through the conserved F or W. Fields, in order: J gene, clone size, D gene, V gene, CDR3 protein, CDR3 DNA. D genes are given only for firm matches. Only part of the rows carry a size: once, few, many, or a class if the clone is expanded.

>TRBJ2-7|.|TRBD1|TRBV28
CASRRDRGLYEQYF
TGTGCCAGCAGGCGGGACAGGGGCCTCTACGAGCAGTACTTC
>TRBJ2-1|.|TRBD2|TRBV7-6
CASSLVGLAGALTSSYNEQFF
TGTGCCAGCAGCTTAGTAGGACTAGCGGGGGCCCTTACTAGCTCCTACAATGAGCAGTTCTTC
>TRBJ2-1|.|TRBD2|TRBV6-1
CASSEAGTSGPRQFF
TGTGCCAGCAGTGAAGCGGGGACTAGCGGCCCTCGGCAGTTCTTC
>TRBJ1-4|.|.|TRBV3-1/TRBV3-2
CASTGGLREKLFF
TGTGCCAGCACGGGGGGCTTAAGGGAAAAACTGTTTTTT
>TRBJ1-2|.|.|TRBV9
CASSPGVDIGYTF
TGTGCCAGCAGCCCCGGGGTTGACATCGGCTACACCTTC
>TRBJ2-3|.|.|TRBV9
CASSTRISTDTQYF
TGTGCCAGCAGCACTAGAATTAGCACAGATACGCAGTATTTT
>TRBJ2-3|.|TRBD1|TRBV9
CASSVSGGYTDTQYF
TGTGCCAGCAGCGTTTCAGGGGGATACACAGATACGCAGTATTTT
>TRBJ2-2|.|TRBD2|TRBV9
CASSPRGSGSVTGELFF
TGTGCCAGCAGCCCTCGGGGTAGCGGGAGTGTCACCGGGGAGCTGTTTTTT
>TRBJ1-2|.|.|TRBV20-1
CSAPFPQGYTF
TGCAGTGCGCCCTTTCCCCAGGGCTACACCTTC
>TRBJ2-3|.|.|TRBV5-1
CASSGRLSTDTQYF
TGCGCCAGCAGCGGGAGGCTCAGCACAGATACGCAGTATTTT
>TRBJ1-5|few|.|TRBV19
CASSTTGHSNQPQHF
TGTGCCAGTAGTACCACAGGGCATAGCAATCAGCCCCAGCATTTT
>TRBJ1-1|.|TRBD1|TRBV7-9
CASSLGAGGANTEAFF
TGTGCCAGCAGCTTAGGGGCAGGGGGAGCGAACACTGAAGCTTTCTTT